These 9 T cell receptor beta chains were all obtained from the same sample, sequenced in a study of blood T cell repertoires in COVID-19. Assay: immunoSEQ multiplex PCR; the TCRdb copy retains only in-frame clones and omits some. This sample has some 78,000 clones; 89% occur once, and the top ten carry more than 10%. The sequencing sample was made of peripheral blood. The receptors were gathered from a man in his sixties or seventies with active or convalescent COVID-19.

The rearrangement uses TRBV6-6 and TRBJ1-3; D unresolved. Germline V gene data show CDR1 as MNHNY and CDR2 as SVGAGI (reference sequence). V lost 7 bases and J 3 bases, leaving 4 bases between the germline ends. The CDR3 is 11 residues long. The chain's CDR3 is CASINGNTIYF. CDR3 sequence (DNA): TGTGCCAGCATCAATGGAAACACCATATATTTT.

The V call is TRBV13, the J call TRBJ2-7; 7 nucleotides line up with TRBD2. Germline V gene lookup returns CDR1 PRHDT and CDR2 FYEKMQ (reference sequence). CDR3 size: 14 residues. Trimming cost V 2 bases and J 2 bases; bases outside gene matches: 3. CDR3 sequence reads: CASSLRAGPYEQYF. CDR3 DNA sequence: TGTGCCAGCAGCTTAAGAGCGGGGCCCTACGAGCAGTACTTC.

The CDR3 nucleotides read TGTGCCAGCAGTCGACAGGGTAGCACAGATACGCAGTATTTT. It yields the protein CASSRQGSTDTQYF. The V and J genes are TRBV6-5 and TRBJ2-3, with 7 bases lining up with TRBD1. CDR3 length: 14 amino acids. V lost 5 bases, J lost 0 bases, and 2 bases stayed unmatched. Germline assignment: CDR1 MNHEY and CDR2 SVGAGI.

The count of this clone is one. The chain employs TRBV4-1 and TRBJ1-5, with 9 positions matching TRBD1. The CDR3 runs to 15 residues. Trimming cost V 3 bases and J 6 bases; bases outside gene matches: 6. Germline V gives CDR1 MGHRA, CDR2 YSYEKL. The CDR3, as DNA: TGCGCCAGCAGCCAGGCACAGGGGGCCGGTCAGCCCCAGCATTTT. This encodes CASSQAQGAGQPQHF.

The rearrangement joins TRBV27 to TRBJ1-1; D is unresolved. CDR3 length: 16 amino acids. Germline assignment: CDR1 MNHEY and CDR2 SMNVEV (reference sequence). Trimming stripped 0 bases from V and 5 bases from J, with 16 bases between. The CDR3 nucleotides read TGTGCCAGCAGTTTATCTTTCTCGAAGAGGGCAACTGAAGCTTTCTTT. Its translation is CASSLSFSKRATEAFF.

The chain joins TRBV6-1 to TRBJ1-6, with D possibly TRBD1 on 5 matching bases. The CDR3 is 13 amino acids. The germline V gene has CDR1 MNHNS and CDR2 SASEGT. V lost 2 bases, J lost 13 bases, and 12 bases lay in between. The CDR3 is CASSELNKGPLHF. In DNA, the CDR3 is TGTGCCAGCAGTGAACTTAATAAGGGGCCCCTCCACTTT.

CDR3 DNA sequence: TGTGCCAGCAGCTTAGTGCTGACGGGATCCCCCTACGAGCAGTACTTC. Its translation is CASSLVLTGSPYEQYF. The V and J genes are TRBV7-8 and TRBJ2-7, with TRBD2 as a possible D gene (5 bases). Germline CDR1 SGHVS, CDR2 FQNEAQ. The CDR3 is 16 residues long. V dropped 1 base and J dropped 2 bases, with 15 bases sitting between them. Together with reference TRBV7-8 and TRBJ2-7, the CDR3 gives the full variable domain: GAGVSQSPRYKVAKRGQDVALRCDPISGHVSLFWYQQALGQGPEFLTYFQNEAQLDKSGLPSDRFFAERPEGSVSTLKIQRTQQEDSAVYLCASSLVLTGSPYEQYFGPGTRLTVT.

The chain combines TRBV9 with TRBJ1-1; TRBD1 matches 8 bases. The J segment lost 6 bases and the V segment lost 3 bases, leaving 7 bases of the junction unmatched. CDR1 SGDLS and CDR2 YYNGEE come from the germline V gene. This CDR3 is 14 amino acids long. CDR3 region: CASSAQQGVSEAFF. The CDR3 DNA reads as TGTGCCAGCAGCGCGCAACAGGGGGTGTCTGAAGCTTTCTTT.

This chain connects TRBV24-1 to TRBJ2-7, with 7 bases lining up with TRBD1. Germline V gene sequence: CDR1 KGHDR, CDR2 SFDVKD. The V and J ends lost 2 bases and 3 bases, in that order; junction bases with no gene match: 6. The CDR3 spans 15 residues. CDR3 residues: CATSDSRQGYYEQYF. The CDR3 nucleotides read TGTGCCACCAGTGATTCAAGACAGGGATACTACGAGCAGTACTTC.